This record concerns one TCR beta chain sequence. The target of this receptor is not known. Since a much larger clone is just one base distant, this may be a read error. Donors were healthy HIV-negative adults with no recently reported acute infections or vaccinations. Every donor was a Caucasian adult residing in Nashville, Tennessee, USA. For unsorted samples, roughly 90 million PBMCs were counted, and genomic DNA was extracted using the QIAamp DNA Blood Mini kit. After blood collection by leukapheresis, PBMCs were isolated using Ficoll-Histopaque density gradient centrifugation and then cryopreserved in the vapor phase of liquid nitrogen. These data come from a study of shared clonotypes between healthy human individuals (dated by TCRdb to 2019 to 2021). Regarding the study in general: A couple of women and three men aged 18 to 49 years were included in the cohort. To increase sequencing depth and limit assay-specific biases, TCR repertoire library preparation and sequencing were carried out by different laboratories using diverse techniques. To estimate repertoire size and how much clonotypes are shared between individuals, the study performed deep sequencing of blood TCR repertoires from a handful of healthy adults. Leukapheresis yielded between about 0.85 and 9 billion PBMCs per donor.

Results the study describes overall, beyond this receptor: The genetic and exposure-history diversity represented was limited by the small number of donors. Only blood was sampled, and tissue TCR repertoires likely differ from those in blood. Pairwise subsampling indicated that sequencing depth was expected to affect the degree of clonotype sharing among donors.

Per the germline V gene, LGHNA is the CDR1 and YNFKEQ is the CDR2. The CDR3 contains 15 residues, cysteine and phenylalanine counted. Kept here is only the CDR3 DNA, which spans 45 bases and is read in frame from base 1. Relative to germline, V is 0 bases shorter and J is 9 bases shorter, with 15 bases between their ends. Using the deep immunoSEQ assay, multiplex PCR amplified TCR CDR3 regions from genomic DNA. Extracted genomic DNA from each cell subset was distributed evenly across all wells of several immunoSEQ 96-well plates, and each plate was treated as a replicate. For unsorted PBMC, 250 to 300 ng genomic DNA, equal to roughly 33,000 T cell genomes, was loaded into each replicate PCR. Ten immunoSEQ deep assay plates were used to sequence the unsorted PBMC genomic DNA. Purified libraries were quantified with a Qubit 3.0 fluorometer, sized on a Bioanalyzer 2100, and re-quantified with the KAPA Library Quantification kit. Each immunoSEQ 96-well plate was sequenced on its own single-read 150-cycle Illumina NextSeq 550 flow cell. The original pipeline was this. The immunoSEQ output contained only junctional sequences without quality scores, so filtering could not match that applied to full-length reads. To assign V/J genes and CDR3, sequences were annotated using PyIR, a Python wrapper for IgBLAST v1.9, with IMGT germline references. Reads with weak V/J assignments (E-value above 1e-6), missing CDR3, stop codons, out-of-frame junctions, or ambiguous translated residues were removed. A V3J clonotype was defined by an identical inferred V gene, J gene, and CDR3 amino acid sequence. To compute the percentage overlap between repertoires, the number of shared unique clonotypes was divided by the size of the smaller repertoire. Richness of each repertoire was evaluated using RTK rarefaction, the Chao1 estimator, and Recon v2.1 estimates of unobserved clonotypes. TCRdb stores this immuneACCESS table with in-frame sequences only. Part of the clones is absent; in the studies checked, under half of the shortfall reflects unresolved V genes, and no reason is known for the rest. The DNA was the basis for D and trimming; V, J and clone size are from that table. In all, the sample holds about 480,000 clones, and about 80% of those were seen once. Clones ranked in the top ten supply around an eighth of the sample.

The chain employs TRBV4-2 and TRBJ1-5; TRBD1 might be the D gene, on 5 matching bases. Sequenced input: PBMCs. This TCR was recovered from a woman aged 40 to 49 in good health. Some clones in this sample may be carry-over from other donors' samples. The DNA sequence is as follows: TGTGCCAGCAGCCAAGATTCAGGGAGCCATCGGCCCCAGCATTTT. It codes for CASSQDSGSHRPQHF.